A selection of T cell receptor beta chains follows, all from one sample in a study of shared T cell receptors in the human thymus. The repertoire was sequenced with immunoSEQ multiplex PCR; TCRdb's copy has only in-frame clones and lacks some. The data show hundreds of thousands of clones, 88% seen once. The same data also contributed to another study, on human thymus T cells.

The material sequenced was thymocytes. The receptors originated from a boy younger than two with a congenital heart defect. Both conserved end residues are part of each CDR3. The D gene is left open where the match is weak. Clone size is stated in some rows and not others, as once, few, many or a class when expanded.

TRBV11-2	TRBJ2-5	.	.	CASSLDRPETQYF	TGTGCCAGCAGCTTAGATCGTCCAGAGACCCAGTACTTC
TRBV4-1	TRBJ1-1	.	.	CASSQVGQGPALGTEAFF	TGCGCCAGCAGCCAAGTTGGTCAGGGTCCTGCCCTGGGCACTGAAGCTTTCTTT
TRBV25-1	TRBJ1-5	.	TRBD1	CASSVSRDRVDQPQHF	TGTGCCAGCAGTGTTTCCCGGGACAGGGTCGATCAGCCCCAGCATTTT
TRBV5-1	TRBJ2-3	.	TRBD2	CASSSRTSGRGGTDTQYF	TGCGCCAGCAGCTCCCGGACTAGCGGGAGGGGGGGAACAGATACGCAGTATTTT
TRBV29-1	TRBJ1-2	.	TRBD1	CSVGARQGATNYGYTF	TGCAGCGTTGGGGCCCGACAGGGGGCGACTAACTATGGCTACACCTTC
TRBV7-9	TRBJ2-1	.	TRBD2	CASSWGLAGAPNEQFF	TGTGCCAGCAGCTGGGGACTAGCGGGGGCCCCAAATGAGCAGTTCTTC
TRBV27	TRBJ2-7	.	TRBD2	CASSPRGRAWEQYF	TGTGCCAGCAGTCCCCGCGGGAGGGCGTGGGAGCAGTACTTC
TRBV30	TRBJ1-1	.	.	CAWSVRRGWITEAFF	TGTGCCTGGAGTGTACGGAGGGGCTGGATCACTGAAGCTTTCTTT
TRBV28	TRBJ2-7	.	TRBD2	CASSLAEFSYEQYF	TGTGCCAGCAGTCTAGCGGAATTCTCCTACGAGCAGTACTTC
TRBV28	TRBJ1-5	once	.	CASLPRHDGGNQPQHF	TGTGCCAGTCTCCCGAGGCACGACGGAGGCAATCAGCCCCAGCATTTT
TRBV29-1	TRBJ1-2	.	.	CSVRGGGYTF	TGCAGCGTTAGAGGGGGTGGCTACACCTTC
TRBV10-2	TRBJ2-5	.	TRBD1	CASRTGAVGQETQYF	TGCGCCAGCAGGACAGGGGCCGTGGGGCAAGAGACCCAGTACTTC
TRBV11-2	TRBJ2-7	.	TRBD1	CASSFVDRGEERGPYEQYF	TGTGCCAGCAGCTTCGTGGACAGGGGGGAGGAGCGGGGGCCATACGAGCAGTACTTC
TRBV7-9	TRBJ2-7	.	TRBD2	CASSLSAGAPSYEQYF	TGTGCCAGCAGCTTAAGCGCGGGAGCCCCCTCCTACGAGCAGTACTTC
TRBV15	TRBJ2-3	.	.	CATRRAFTDTQYF	TGTGCCACCAGACGCGCCTTCACAGATACGCAGTATTTT
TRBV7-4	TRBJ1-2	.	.	CASTLNPDSQDYGYTF	TGTGCCAGCACCTTGAACCCGGACAGTCAAGACTATGGCTACACCTTC
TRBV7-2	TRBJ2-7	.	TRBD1	CASSFARQGASSYEQYF	TGTGCCAGCAGCTTTGCCCGACAGGGGGCTAGCTCCTACGAGCAGTACTTC
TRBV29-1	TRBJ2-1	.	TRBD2	CSAQGWLAGGHYNEQFF	TGCAGCGCCCAAGGTTGGCTAGCGGGAGGGCATTACAATGAGCAGTTCTTC
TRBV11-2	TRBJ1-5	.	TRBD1	CASSPTGGGQPQHF	TGTGCCAGCAGCCCTACAGGGGGCGGTCAGCCCCAGCATTTT
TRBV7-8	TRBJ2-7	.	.	CASSLPNPKTPPYEQYF	TGTGCCAGCAGCTTACCAAACCCCAAGACACCTCCCTACGAGCAGTACTTC
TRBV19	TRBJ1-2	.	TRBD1	CASSISGQFYGYTF	TGTGCCAGTAGTATATCGGGACAGTTCTATGGCTACACCTTC
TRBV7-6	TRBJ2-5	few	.	CASSLRTVSGAGQETQYF	TGTGCCAGCAGCTTAAGGACTGTATCGGGAGCGGGCCAAGAGACCCAGTACTTC
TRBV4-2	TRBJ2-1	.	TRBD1	CASSQVGTGEGEQFF	TGTGCCAGCAGCCAAGTAGGGACAGGGGAAGGTGAGCAGTTCTTC
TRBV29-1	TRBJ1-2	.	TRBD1	CSVGAATGSRGGYTF	TGCAGCGTGGGGGCCGCGACAGGGAGTCGAGGTGGCTACACCTTC
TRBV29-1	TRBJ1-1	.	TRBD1	CSVESIGGQGATEAFF	TGCAGCGTTGAAAGTATTGGGGGACAGGGGGCCACTGAAGCTTTCTTT
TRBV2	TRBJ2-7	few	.	CASSCHLQGQGEQYF	TGTGCCAGCAGTTGTCACCTACAGGGTCAAGGTGAGCAGTACTTC
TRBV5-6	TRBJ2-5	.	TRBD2	CASSRLAGGWQETQYF	TGTGCCAGCTCCCGGCTAGCGGGAGGGTGGCAAGAGACCCAGTACTTC
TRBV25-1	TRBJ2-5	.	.	CASRPGQPQRETQYF	TGTGCCAGCAGACCAGGACAGCCCCAGAGAGAGACCCAGTACTTC
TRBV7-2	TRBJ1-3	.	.	CASSSPRFGNTIYF	TGTGCCAGCAGCTCACCTAGGTTCGGAAACACCATATATTTT